The entry that follows covers one T cell receptor (beta chain) sequence. Its cognate antigen is unknown. Produced via immunoSEQ multiplex PCR; TCRdb's table is partial and in-frame only. The top ten clones hold nearly 5.5% of a sample with over 45,000 clones, 67% of them seen once. After roughly 9 days in culture, the CD4+ T cells were isolated. It was on days 3 and 7 that half the medium was replaced with IL-2 medium. The data are from a study of vaccination effects on CD4 cells after COVID-19. Notes on the study in general: Marked clonal contraction of infection- and vaccine-induced clones was seen late after vaccination.

Deletions cut 2 bases from V and 4 bases from J, with 11 bases between. The CDR3 has 15 residues. CDR1 and CDR2 from the germline V gene are SNHLY and FYNNEI. The chain couples TRBV2 to TRBJ1-4; TRBD1 is a possible D gene (6 bases). This clonotype originated in a human donor who received a COVID-19 vaccine. The source was CD4+ T cells from PBMCs cultured without peptide, collected before COVID-19 vaccination. Written as DNA, the CDR3 is TGTGCCAGCAGTGAATCGGAAGGGGGTAATGAAAAACTGTTTTTT. Translation: CASSESEGGNEKLFF.